Listed here is a single T cell receptor beta chain. The antigen remains unidentified. This sample is part of a study of glioma-infiltrating T cells. The study, taken as a whole, reports: Non-neoplastic patients had below-expected tissue-blood divergence, while all gliomas exceeded expectation. Very few CDR3 sequences were shared between tissue and blood.

CDR1 and CDR2 (germline): SGHAT, FQNNGV. The germline V and J ends were trimmed by 1 base and 8 bases, with 14 bases remaining between them. The CDR3 length is 14 residues. The iRepertoire nested amplicon-rescue multiplex PCR amplified TCR alpha and beta CDR3s from RNA. For one-step reverse transcription and amplification, about 90-400 ng of tissue mRNA or PBMC total RNA was used. Via MiXCR, TCRdb re-called the multiplex PCR reads, giving one row per CDR3 protein. The table has some 4,300 distinct CDR3 sequences, 20% to 25% seen once. The TCR originated in a human donor with low-grade glioma or glioblastoma, undergoing nonglioma brain surgery, or in good health (not recorded which). What was sequenced was glioma tissue, nonneoplastic brain tissue, or PBMCs (not recorded which). V gene TRBV11-2 combines with J gene TRBJ2-5; maybe TRBD2 (6 bases). The CDR3 loop is CASSLGGGVGTQYF. The DNA for the CDR3 is TGTGCCAGCAGCTTAGGAGGCGGGGTCGGTACCCAGTACTTC.